This T cell receptor (beta chain) was recorded in a study of cytomegalovirus exposure and HLA in healthy donors. Findings and limits, study-wide: A previous analysis found most TCR beta V segments productive roughly 90% or roughly 30% of the time.

The PCR used 60 Vbeta and 13 Jbeta primers. The data were produced by immunoSEQ multiplex PCR, yet TCRdb's version contains in-frame clones alone and is incomplete. The data show about 170,000 clones, roughly three quarters seen once. Of note for this clone: What it recognizes is unknown.

V gave up 11 bases and J gave up 5 bases, with 6 bases separating them. The length of the CDR3 is 9 residues. Germline V CDR1 and CDR2: WNHNN, SYGVQD (reference sequence). The sequenced material came from PBMCs. The source of this sequence is a man in his forties in good health and CMV-seropositive. This sequence joins TRBV10-1 and TRBJ1-1; unclear D gene. Here the CDR3 DNA reads TGCGCCGGAGGGACTGAAGCTTTCTTT. Residues: CAGGTEAFF.